This TCR beta chain stems from a study of blood T cell repertoires in COVID-19. Study background: Sites across the United States, Italy and Spain contributed samples from acute and convalescent COVID-19. PBMCs, B-cell-depleted T cells, or T cells provided the cDNA or gDNA that made up the material.

The trim removed 2 bases at V and 4 bases at J, leaving 8 bases unmatched. This CDR3 comprises 16 residues. From germline, CDR1 is SGHTA and CDR2 FQGNSA. Under the authors' procedure: Estimates of nucleated cell counts were drawn from the amplification of reference gene primers. Using immunoSEQ multiplex PCR, the repertoire was profiled, and TCRdb retains in-frame clones only, with some absent. The DNA was the basis for D and trimming; V, J and clone size are from that table. Of some 80,000 clones in the sample, around 83% are singletons; the top ten hold about 9%. The receptor's source is a human donor in a cohort sampled during active COVID-19. The chain links TRBV7-2 to TRBJ1-5; TRBD1 matches at 7 bases. The sample was peripheral blood. The CDR3 region has the DNA TGTGCCAGCAGCTTATTATGGGACAGCCCTAATCAGCCCCAGCATTTT. This codes for CASSLLWDSPNQPQHF.